The clone carrying this T cell receptor (beta chain) appeared a few times. This entry comes from a study of blood T cell repertoires in COVID-19. Germline CDR1 is SGHRS and CDR2 is YFSETQ. There are 16 residues in the CDR3. V lost 0 bases to trimming and J lost 0 bases, with 12 bases between them. The repertoire was sequenced with immunoSEQ multiplex PCR; TCRdb's copy has only in-frame clones and lacks some. The table shows roughly 230,000 clones, with around four fifths occurring only once. This chain connects TRBV5-1 to TRBJ1-2, with D perhaps TRBD1 (6 bases). This TCR came from an elderly woman with COVID-19, enrolled during active disease. Sequencing was performed on peripheral blood. CDR3 nucleotides: TGCGCCAGCAGCTTGGGGGGACAAGTATCTAACTATGGCTACACCTTC. Its protein product is CASSLGGQVSNYGYTF.